Shown below are 27 T cell receptor beta chains from a single sample sequenced in a study of control samples from healthy donors and cancer patients. Measured with immunoSEQ multiplex PCR; TCRdb has only the in-frame clones, and not every one. The data hold about 110,000 clones, with roughly 79% observed a single time. Material for sequencing was blood. The source of these receptors is a man in his late teens or twenties in good health.

This chain connects TRBV2 to TRBJ2-5, with D perhaps matching TRBD1 or TRBD2 (6 bases each). This CDR3 is 14 amino acids long. Per the germline V gene, CDR1 is SNHLY and CDR2 is FYNNEI. The V end was cut by 4 bases, the J end by 5 bases, with 14 bases between. CDR3 nucleotide sequence: TGTGCCAGCAGTGTCGGGGGCCTTGGGGAGACCCAGTACTTC. It translates to CASSVGGLGETQYF.

This chain uses TRBV28 with TRBJ2-5; D possibly corresponds to TRBD1 (6 bases). CDR1 is MDHEN, CDR2 SYDVKM, per germline. This CDR3 has 14 residues. The V end lost 1 base, the J end lost 6 bases, and 12 bases lay between the germline ends. The CDR3 DNA reads TGTGCCAGCAGTTTATTGTTGGGGGCGAAGACCCAGTACTTC. Amino acids: CASSLLLGAKTQYF.

This sequence joins TRBV6-2 or TRBV6-3 and TRBJ1-5, with a tentative D call TRBD1 (6 bases). The length of the CDR3 is 20 residues. V was clipped by 6 bases and J by 0 bases, with 27 bases between them. Germline assignment: CDR1 MNHEY and CDR2 SVGEGT. CDR3 in DNA: TGTGCCAGCAGCTCGGACCAAAGACGGACAGAAAAATATAGCAATCAGCCCCAGCATTTT. This gives the protein CASSSDQRRTEKYSNQPQHF.

The chain links TRBV4-2 to TRBJ1-2, with TRBD1 as a possible D gene (6 bases). V was pared by 0 bases and J by 4 bases, with 15 bases between. The CDR3 totals 16 residues. Germline CDR1 is LGHNA and CDR2 is YNFKEQ. The CDR3, as DNA: TGTGCCAGCAGCCAAGATCGAGGGGGGGGTCCCTATGGCTACACCTTC. Translating gives CASSQDRGGGPYGYTF.

The CDR3 sequence is CASSIGGTIPNQPQHF. CDR3 nucleotides: TGTGCCAGTAGTATAGGGGGGACGATACCCAATCAGCCCCAGCATTTT. V is TRBV19 and J is TRBJ1-5, with a weak D call TRBD1 (5 bases). The V and J ends lost 1 base and 3 bases respectively, with 13 bases between them. Looked up from germline, CDR1 is LNHDA and CDR2 is SQIVND (reference sequence). CDR3 length: 16 amino acids.

This clone was detected once. The chain recombines TRBV5-4 with TRBJ2-5; 9 nucleotides match TRBD2. V trimming: 2 bases; J trimming: 5 bases; junction bases outside the gene matches: 7. The CDR3 is made up of 15 amino acids. Germline V gene sequence: CDR1 SGHNT, CDR2 YYREEE (reference sequence). CDR3 sequence reads: CASSFKIAGEETQYF. In DNA form, the CDR3 reads TGTGCCAGCAGCTTTAAGATAGCGGGGGAGGAGACCCAGTACTTC.

The sample holds a few counts of this clone. V gene TRBV11-3 combines with J gene TRBJ2-7; 10 nucleotides line up with TRBD2. The CDR3 runs to 15 residues. Unmatched junction bases numbered 10, after V lost 8 bases and J lost 3 bases. Germline CDR1 reads SGHNT; CDR2 reads YENEEA. The CDR3 region has the DNA TGTGCCAGCGCCCTAGCGGGGGCACCTTTCTACGAGCAGTACGTC. It translates to CASALAGAPFYEQYV.

This CDR3 reads CASSPGQGKTQYF. DNA for the CDR3: TGTGCCAGCAGTCCCGGACAGGGCAAGACCCAGTACTTC. V gene TRBV12-3 or TRBV12-4 combines with J gene TRBJ2-5, with 8 bases matching TRBD1. Trimming removed 5 bases from V and 6 bases from J; junction bases left unmatched: 5. This CDR3 contains 13 residues.

The chain is built from TRBV29-1 and TRBJ2-1; D is uncertain. This CDR3 has 13 amino acids. The ends were cut back, 4 bases at V and 3 bases at J, with 10 bases in the middle. The V gene's germline CDR1 is SQVTM and CDR2 ANQGSEA. CDR3 region: CSVGGNSYNEQFF. The CDR3 coding sequence is TGCAGCGTTGGGGGTAACAGCTACAATGAGCAGTTCTTC.

The chain joins TRBV27 to TRBJ2-1; weak D call: TRBD2 (5 bases). Trimming took off 6 bases at V and 8 bases at J, with 20 bases between the two ends. CDR1 is MNHEY, CDR2 SMNVEV, per germline (reference sequence). CDR3 size: 15 residues. The CDR3 DNA follows: TGTGCCAGCAGCGAAGAGGGATCAGGTCGTTATGAGCAGTTCTTC. This encodes CASSEEGSGRYEQFF.

The CDR3 coding sequence is TGTGCCAGCAGTTACTCTATAGGGACAGAATACAATGAGCAGTTCTTC. Protein: CASSYSIGTEYNEQFF. The gene calls are TRBV6-5 and TRBJ2-1, with 7 bases aligning to TRBD1. Germline CDR1 is MNHEY and CDR2 is SVGAGI. The CDR3 is 16 amino acids. After removal of 0 bases from V and 4 bases from J, the junction contained 6 bases not matched to a gene.

This chain links TRBV10-3 with TRBJ2-1, with 8 bases aligning to TRBD1. V shed 3 bases and J 5 bases; nucleotides not matched to a gene: 3. The CDR3 contains 14 residues. Germline V gene sequence: CDR1 ENHRY, CDR2 SYGVKD. CDR3 DNA sequence: TGTGCCATCAGTGACAGGGGGCGGAACAATGAGCAGTTCTTC. Residues: CAISDRGRNNEQFF.

This chain uses TRBV27 with TRBJ2-7, with D possibly being TRBD2 (5 bases). The CDR3 length is 14 residues. Deletions cut 5 bases from V and 6 bases from J, with 17 bases between. Germline-derived CDR1 and CDR2 are MNHEY and SMNVEV (reference sequence). CDR3 in DNA: TGTGCCAGCAGTGTTGGCGGGCCCCCCGTCGAGCAGTACTTC. Translated, it gives CASSVGGPPVEQYF.

The rearrangement uses TRBV5-6 and TRBJ1-4, with D perhaps matching TRBD1 (5 bases). In germline, CDR1 is SGHDT, CDR2 YYEEEE. V lost 0 bases and J lost 7, with 19 bases in between. The CDR3 runs 17 residues. CDR3 sequence reads: CASSLAGQEGLGEKLFF. DNA for the CDR3: TGTGCCAGCAGCTTGGCCGGGCAGGAGGGGTTGGGTGAAAAACTGTTTTTT.

This chain uses TRBV28 with TRBJ2-7, with D maybe TRBD2 (5 bases). The length of the CDR3 is 17 residues. V shed 5 bases and J shed 4 bases, with 24 bases lying between them. Germline V gene lookup returns CDR1 MDHEN and CDR2 SYDVKM. The CDR3 DNA is TGTGCCAGCAGTCCGTGGGCCGCGAGCGGATCCCGATACGAGCAGTACTTC. Translation: CASSPWAASGSRYEQYF.

The V call is TRBV2, the J call TRBJ1-5; the match to TRBD1 covers 7 bases. J was trimmed by 3 bases and V by 8 bases; bases with no gene match: 4. CDR1 is SNHLY and CDR2 is FYNNEI in the germline V gene. CDR3 length equals 13 residues. CDR3 DNA sequence: TGTGCCAGCGGGACAGACAACAATCAGCCCCAGCATTTT. Translation gives CASGTDNNQPQHF.

V is TRBV14 and J is TRBJ1-3, with D possibly TRBD1 on 6 matching bases. CDR1 is SGHDN, CDR2 FVKESK, per germline. This CDR3 spans 14 amino acids. V was pared by 3 bases and J by 9 bases, with 15 bases between. The CDR3 DNA reads as TGTGCCAGCAGCCACGGGACACCCGGGGGCACCATATATTTT. It encodes CASSHGTPGGTIYF. Looking up the rest from reference TRBV14 and TRBJ1-3 gives the full variable domain: EAGVTQFPSHSVIEKGQTVTLRCDPISGHDNLYWYRRVMGKEIKFLLHFVKESKQDESGMPNNRFLAERTGGTYSTLKVQPAELEDSGVYFCASSHGTPGGTIYFGEGSWLTVV.

J is TRBJ1-6 and V is TRBV18, with D possibly being TRBD1 (6 bases). The CDR3 spans 15 residues. CDR1 and CDR2 from the germline V gene are KGHSH and LQKENI. V lost 4 bases, J lost 5 bases, and 12 bases lay in between. The CDR3 nucleotides are TGTGCCAGCTCACTCGAAACAGGGAATAATTCACCCCTCCACTTT. This gives the protein CASSLETGNNSPLHF.

V is TRBV18 and J is TRBJ1-2; D is perhaps TRBD1 (5 bases). CDR3 length equals 14 residues. V was clipped by 6 bases and J by 7 bases, with 18 bases between them. In germline, CDR1 is KGHSH, CDR2 LQKENI. For the CDR3, the DNA is TGTGCCAGCTCTCTTCAACGCCAGGGAAGTGGCTACACCTTC. It yields the protein CASSLQRQGSGYTF.

V and J are TRBV6-5 and TRBJ1-3; possible D gene TRBD1, 6 bases. This CDR3 has 15 amino acids. Trimming removed 10 bases from V and 5 bases from J, with 21 bases in between. Germline CDR1 and CDR2: MNHEY and SVGAGI. This chain's CDR3 is CATTGLGTGRNTIYF. The CDR3 DNA sequence: TGTGCCACCACAGGCTTGGGAACAGGGAGAAACACCATATATTTT.

V usage is TRBV30 and J usage is TRBJ1-2; tentatively, D is TRBD1 (6 bases). The V end lost 7 bases, the J end lost 4 bases, and 13 bases lay between the germline ends. This CDR3 is built from 12 residues. Germline V gene lookup returns CDR1 GTSNPN and CDR2 SVGIG (reference sequence). In nucleotides, the CDR3 is TGTGCCTACTACAGGGCGAGCTATGGCTACACCTTC. Protein product: CAYYRASYGYTF.

This chain joins TRBV5-6 and TRBJ2-3; 10 bases agree with TRBD1. The CDR3 extends over 15 amino acids. Germline loops: CDR1 SGHDT, CDR2 YYEEEE. Unmatched junction bases numbered 4, after V lost 3 bases and J lost 3 bases. CDR3: CASSSGTGETDTQYF. The CDR3 region has the DNA TGTGCCAGCAGCTCGGGGACAGGGGAAACAGATACGCAGTATTTT.

CDR3 sequence reads: CASSLGQTQITDTQYF. In DNA form, the CDR3 reads TGTGCCAGCAGCTTAGGACAAACACAAATCACAGATACGCAGTATTTT. The chain joins TRBV7-2 to TRBJ2-3; no clear D gene. Germline loops: CDR1 SGHTA, CDR2 FQGNSA. The CDR3 totals 16 residues. The ends were cut back, 1 base at V and 2 bases at J, with 13 bases in the middle.

The V gene is TRBV27, the J gene TRBJ2-3; 9 bases align to TRBD2. Germline V gives CDR1 MNHEY, CDR2 SMNVEV (reference sequence). V shed 7 bases, J shed 0 bases, and the junction held 8 bases outside the gene matches. The CDR3 runs to 16 residues. The CDR3 DNA reads as TGTGCCAGCACAGGCGAAGCGGGGGGCAGCACAGATACGCAGTATTTT. Amino acid sequence: CASTGEAGGSTDTQYF.

The table lists this clone with a few counts. This chain links TRBV7-2 with TRBJ1-1; 8 bases are a match to TRBD1. Looked up from germline, CDR1 is SGHTA and CDR2 is FQGNSA. The CDR3 totals 14 residues. The trim removed 5 bases at V and 4 bases at J, leaving 6 bases unmatched. In DNA, the CDR3 is TGTGCCAGCAGCGGGCAGGGGGCTGGCACTGAAGCTTTCTTT. Protein: CASSGQGAGTEAFF.

The chain uses TRBV7-9 and TRBJ1-6; TRBD1 agrees at 7 bases. Germline V gives CDR1 SEHNR, CDR2 FQNEAQ (reference sequence). Trimming at V came to 3 bases and at J to 9 bases, leaving 14 bases not matched to a gene. The CDR3 is 17 amino acids. CDR3 residues: CASSLASQRGLFSPLHF. The CDR3 region has the DNA TGTGCCAGCAGCTTGGCGAGTCAGAGGGGGCTATTTTCACCCCTCCACTTT.

The chain has TRBV30 and TRBJ1-2, with TRBD1 as a possible D gene (6 bases). Germline CDR1 GTSNPN, CDR2 SVGIG (reference sequence). Trimming removed 4 bases at V and 8 bases at J, with 11 bases between. CDR3 size: 11 residues. The CDR3 region is CAWTGARGYTF. The CDR3 bases are TGTGCCTGGACGGGGGCGCGCGGCTACACCTTC.